Listed here are 3 T cell receptor beta chains from one sample, sequenced in a study of blood T cells in healthy people across ages. Sample-barcoded 5' priming and a J-beta primer mix drove a second PCR of 7 to 11 cycles. TCRdb independently ran MiXCR on the 5' RACE reads; one entry per CDR3 protein. The sample lists over 1,300,000 distinct CDR3 sequences, 59% occurring once. The specimen was blood. These receptor sequences come from a man aged 18 to 35 in good health.

The chain is built from TRBV27 and TRBJ2-7; TRBD2 matches 7 bases. Germline trimming cut 6 bases from V and 1 base from J; bases unmatched to any gene: 12. Germline V gene data show CDR1 as MNHEY and CDR2 as SMNVEV (reference sequence). This CDR3 is 16 amino acids long. The CDR3 spells CASSLDLRGRSYEQYF. The CDR3 DNA is TGTGCCAGCAGCTTGGACCTGCGGGGGAGGTCCTACGAGCAGTACTTC.

As for this clonotype: One end of the junction varies from germline; a read error may be responsible. V and J are TRBV29-1 and TRBJ2-1; no firm D call. CDR1 and CDR2 (germline): SQVTM, ANQGSEA. The CDR3 totals 11 residues. Here the CDR3 DNA reads TGCAGTGCCACGTCCTACAATGGGCAGTTCTTC. Its translation: CSATSYNGQFF.

This clonotype was detected a few times. V and J are TRBV19 and TRBJ1-1; D might be TRBD1 (6 bases). Germline-derived CDR1 and CDR2 are LNHDA and SQIVND (reference sequence). V dropped 3 bases and J dropped 1 base, with 12 bases sitting between them. This CDR3 spans 15 amino acids. The CDR3 DNA sequence: TGTGCCAGTAGTATGCGGCAGGGGTGGAACACTGAAGCTTTCTTT. Encoded protein: CASSMRQGWNTEAFF.